The 7 T cell receptor beta chains listed next were all sequenced from one sample in a study of T cells in Graves' hyperthyroidism and ophthalmopathy. Authors of the study amplified TCR beta CDR3 regions from RNA transcripts. When the TCR CDR3 underwent first-round RT-PCR, the HTBI primer set was used. TCRdb re-derived calls from the multiplex PCR reads in MiXCR, one entry per CDR3 protein. The repertoire holds a few hundred thousand distinct CDR3 sequences, more than 14% seen once, with roughly 13% in the top ten. The specimen was blood. The receptors were gathered from a woman between 40 and 50 years old with Graves' hyperthyroidism that later progressed to Graves' ophthalmopathy.

This clonotype was seen many times. The chain is built from TRBV2 and TRBJ2-2; TRBD1 matches at 7 bases. CDR3 length: 16 amino acids. Per the germline V gene, CDR1 is SNHLY and CDR2 is FYNNEI. The trim removed 5 bases at V and 0 bases at J, leaving 6 bases unmatched. CDR3 nucleotide sequence: TGTGCCAGCAGTTTCAGGACAGGCACGAACACCGGGGAGCTGTTTTTT. This translates into CASSFRTGTNTGELFF. Complete variable domain (other parts from reference TRBV2 and TRBJ2-2): EPEVTQTPSHQVTQMGQEVILRCVPISNHLYFYWYRQILGQKVEFLVSFYNNEISEKSEIFDDQFSVERPDGSNFTLKIRSTKLEDSAMYFCASSFRTGTNTGELFFGEGSRLTVL.

V gene TRBV27 combines with J gene TRBJ1-1; D unresolved. The germline V gene has CDR1 MNHEY and CDR2 SMNVEV (reference sequence). Trimming took 4 bases from V and 0 from J, leaving 9 bases between them. This CDR3 has 14 residues. The DNA for the CDR3 is TGTGCCAGCAGTTCGAGCGGGGTGAACACTGAAGCTTTCTTT. Protein product: CASSSSGVNTEAFF.

This clonotype was detected ten times or more. The CDR3 DNA is TGTGCCAGCAGTTTATTTGTAGCGGGGCGGTCTCAGAATGAGCAGTTCTTC. Protein sequence: CASSLFVAGRSQNEQFF. The chain employs TRBV27 and TRBJ2-1; 8 nucleotides agree with TRBD2. Per germline, CDR1 MNHEY and CDR2 SMNVEV (reference sequence). The CDR3 is 17 residues long. J gave up 7 bases and V 1 base, and 12 bases lay outside the gene matches.

This clonotype has a count of ten or more. The rearrangement links TRBV25-1 to TRBJ2-3; D is unresolved. The CDR3 runs 12 residues. CDR1 MGHDK and CDR2 SYGVNS come from the germline V gene. V was shortened by 5 bases and J by 2 bases, with 5 bases between the two germline ends. CDR3 DNA sequence: TGTGCCAGCAGTTCACACACAGATACGCAGTATTTT. It specifies CASSSHTDTQYF. The complete variable domain, with remaining parts taken from reference TRBV25-1 and TRBJ2-3, reads EADIYQTPRYLVIGTGKKITLECSQTMGHDKMYWYQQDPGMELHLIHYSYGVNSTEKGDLSSESTVSRIRTEHFPLTLESARPSHTSQYLCASSSHTDTQYFGPGTRLTVL.

This clonotype was picked up many times. The V gene is TRBV7-9, the J gene TRBJ2-1; TRBD2 matches at 8 bases. V was pared by 5 bases and J by 9 bases, with 3 bases of the junction left unmatched. This CDR3 contains 12 residues. Germline V gives CDR1 SEHNR, CDR2 FQNEAQ (reference sequence). The CDR3: CASSQREPEQFF. The CDR3 DNA follows: TGTGCCAGCAGCCAGCGGGAGCCTGAGCAGTTCTTC.

This chain links TRBV4-1 with TRBJ2-3, with D perhaps TRBD2 (6 bases). Trimming took off 1 base at V and 3 bases at J, with 20 bases between the two ends. Germline CDR1 and CDR2: MGHRA and YSYEKL. The CDR3 has 18 amino acids. The CDR3 DNA is TGCGCCAGCAGCCAAGTTTTTGATCGGGGGAGGATGACAGATACGCAGTATTTT. Translating it yields CASSQVFDRGRMTDTQYF.

The V gene is TRBV10-3, the J gene TRBJ1-3; TRBD1 is a possible D gene (5 bases). Trimming removed 0 bases at V and 0 bases at J, with 6 bases between. The V gene's germline CDR1 is ENHRY and CDR2 SYGVKD. The CDR3 loop spans 15 amino acids. In DNA, the CDR3 is TGTGCCATCAGTGAGTCGGGACTCTCTGGAAACACCATATATTTT. Its translation is CAISESGLSGNTIYF.